This TCR beta chain was identified in a study of patients and donors after allogeneic stem cell transplantation. CDR3 length: 12 amino acids. Germline V gives CDR1 SQVTM, CDR2 ANQGSEA. Trimming shortened V by 6 bases and J by 5 bases, and 13 bases separated the two germline ends. This clonotype was detected many times. TCRdb passed the RT-PCR reads through MiXCR, listing each CDR3 protein once. This sample carries 400,000 to 500,000 distinct CDR3 sequences, around 15% of them seen once, and the ten largest clones take roughly 7.2%. The chain employs TRBV29-1 and TRBJ1-1, with a weak D call TRBD1 (5 bases). The sample taken for sequencing was blood, either unsorted or a sorted T cell fraction (not recorded which). This receptor was identified in a human donor who was either an allogeneic HSCT recipient or a stem cell or donor lymphocyte infusion donor (not recorded which). It is not recorded whose cells these are; they may come from a transplant donor. The CDR3 DNA reads as TGCAGCGTCGACAGAAGTCGAACTGAAGCTTTCTTT. Translating it yields CSVDRSRTEAFF.